These 7 T cell receptor beta chains came from one sample sequenced in a study of metastatic and nonmetastatic thyroid tumors. Using MiXCR, TCRdb reanalyzed the PCR reads. This sample has just over 20,000 clones; 9% to 15% occur once, and the top ten carry about 6%. Not a single patient had been given any form of treatment at any point before undergoing thyroid surgery. Sequencing was done on a sample of blood. Every receptor here comes from a male donor with papillary thyroid cancer or a benign thyroid nodule (not recorded which). Some clones in this sample may be carry-over from other donors' samples.

There are many counts of this clone. This rearrangement joins TRBV28 to TRBJ2-5; 10 bases map to TRBD1. Germline CDR1 reads MDHEN; CDR2 reads SYDVKM. J was trimmed by 5 bases and V by 4 bases; bases with no gene match: 7. CDR3 length equals 15 residues. The CDR3 region has the DNA TGTGCCAGCAGTTCTCCGACAGGGGGCGCGGAGACCCAGTACTTC. It translates to CASSSPTGGAETQYF.

This sequence joins TRBV6-1 and TRBJ1-2; D possibly corresponds to TRBD1 (5 bases). CDR3 size: 13 residues. V was pared by 1 base and J by 8 bases, with 11 bases between. The germline gives CDR1 MNHNS, CDR2 SASEGT. The CDR3: CASSEVGGIGYTF. In DNA, the CDR3 is TGTGCCAGCAGTGAAGTGGGGGGGATCGGCTACACCTTC.

This clone was found many times. With a much larger clone just one base away, this may be a read error. Within the sample, other DNA sequences also encode this same CDR3. The V and J genes are TRBV12-3 or TRBV12-4 and TRBJ2-1; TRBD2 matches at 8 bases. This CDR3 spans 15 amino acids. V trimming: 10 bases; J trimming: 1 base; junction bases outside the gene matches: 9. The CDR3 DNA sequence: TGTGCCATCCAAGAGAGCGGGAGTTCCTACAATGAGCAGTTCTTC. Its translation is CAIQESGSSYNEQFF.

The chain couples TRBV6-4 to TRBJ2-7, with 8 bases matching TRBD1. The CDR3 sequence is 15 residues long. The V and J ends lost 2 bases and 2 bases, in that order; junction bases with no gene match: 5. CDR1 and CDR2 (germline): MRHNA, SNTAGT. For the CDR3, the DNA is TGTGCCAGCAGTGACCCGGGACAGGCGACCTACGAGCAGTACTTC. Translating gives CASSDPGQATYEQYF.

This clone was seen ten or more times. The chain recombines TRBV20-1 with TRBJ2-2; possibly TRBD1 for D (6 bases). The germline CDR1 and CDR2 sequences are DFQATT and SNEGSKA (reference sequence). CDR3 length: 14 residues. V dropped 3 bases and J dropped 5 bases, with 13 bases sitting between them. CDR3 loop: CSARGAERTGELFF. CDR3 nucleotides: TGCAGTGCTAGGGGGGCTGAAAGGACCGGGGAGCTGTTTTTT.

This clone was picked up a small number of times. V and J are TRBV19 and TRBJ2-5, with a weak D call TRBD1 (5 bases). V was shortened by 1 base and J by 5 bases, with 11 bases between the two germline ends. The CDR3 runs 14 residues. CDR1 is LNHDA and CDR2 is SQIVND in the germline V gene (reference sequence). The CDR3 sequence is CASSIGRAGETQYF. The CDR3, as DNA: TGTGCCAGTAGTATAGGTCGCGCAGGGGAGACCCAGTACTTC.

The V gene is TRBV5-1, the J gene TRBJ2-5; D is undetermined. V was shortened by 5 bases and J by 7 bases, with 21 bases between the two germline ends. The CDR3 contains 15 residues. Germline CDR1 and CDR2: SGHRS and YFSETQ. CDR3 in DNA: TGCGCCAGCAGAAGATCGCCTGGGGAAGAAGGGACCCAGTACTTC. Translating it yields CASRRSPGEEGTQYF.